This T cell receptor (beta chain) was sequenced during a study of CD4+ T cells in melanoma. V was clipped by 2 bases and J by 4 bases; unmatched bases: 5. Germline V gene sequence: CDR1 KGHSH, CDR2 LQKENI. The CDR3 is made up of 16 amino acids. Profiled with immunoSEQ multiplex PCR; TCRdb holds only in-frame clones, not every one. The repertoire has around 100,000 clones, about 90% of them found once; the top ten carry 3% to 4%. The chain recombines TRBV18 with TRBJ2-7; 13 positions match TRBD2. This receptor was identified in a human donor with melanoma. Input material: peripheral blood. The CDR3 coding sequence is TGTGCCAGCTCACCAGGACTAGCGGGAGCGGGGTACGAGCAGTACTTC. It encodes CASSPGLAGAGYEQYF.